Below, 22 T cell receptor beta chains from the same sample are listed, as sequenced in a study of post-analysis software for immune sequencing data. Unique molecular identifiers were carried by the TCR beta cDNA libraries. TCRdb independently ran MiXCR on the PCR reads; one entry per CDR3 protein. The data hold almost 700,000 distinct CDR3 sequences, with 55% to 60% observed a single time. General study findings and limits: Included in a set of five TRBV segments more frequent in patients than controls were TRBV5-6, TRBV5-1 and TRBV20-1.

For these receptors, no antigen is known. The sequenced sample was blood. All receptors derive from a girl between 2 and 10 years old with multiple sclerosis.

The chain uses TRBV7-8 and TRBJ1-2, with D unclear. Germline V gene lookup returns CDR1 SGHVS and CDR2 FQNEAQ. This CDR3 region has 15 residues. The V end was cut by 2 bases, the J end by 0 bases, with 10 bases between. DNA for the CDR3: TGTGCCAGCAGCTTACAGGAAGTCCCTAACTATGGCTACACCTTC. Translated: CASSLQEVPNYGYTF.

Regarding this clonotype: Mismatch with germline at one junction end may stem from a read error. The chain joins TRBV7-9 to TRBJ1-2, with 10 bases matching TRBD1. Germline loops: CDR1 SEHNR, CDR2 FQNEAQ (reference sequence). There are 17 residues in the CDR3. CDR3 nucleotides: TGTGCCAGCAGCCCACCCGGGACAGGGGTCCCGAACTCTGGCTACACCTTC. This translates into CASSPPGTGVPNSGYTF. Filled out from reference TRBV7-9 and TRBJ1-2, the complete variable domain reads DTGVSQNPRHKITKRGQNVTFRCDPISEHNRLYWYRQTLGQGPEFLTYFQNEAQLEKSRLLSDRFSAERPKGSFSTLEIQRTEQGDSAMYLCASSPPGTGVPNSGYTFGSGTRLTVV.

The sample holds a few counts of this clonotype. The chain carries TRBV10-3 and TRBJ2-1; perhaps TRBD1 as D (5 bases). Germline V CDR1 and CDR2: ENHRY, SYGVKD. The CDR3 consists of 16 residues. Trimming shortened V by 0 bases and J by 7 bases, and 16 bases separated the two germline ends. CDR3 DNA: TGTGCCATCAGTGAGTCGGACCAGGGTTCGAGGAATGAGCAGTTCTTC. It is translated as CAISESDQGSRNEQFF.

The V gene is TRBV12-3 or TRBV12-4, the J gene TRBJ2-1; D perhaps matches TRBD1 (6 bases). This CDR3 region has 15 residues. The V gene lost 5 bases and the J gene lost 4 bases, with 15 bases spanning the gap. Here the CDR3 DNA reads TGTGCCAGCAGTGAGACAGGTGGACAGTACAATGAGCAGTTCTTC. It is translated as CASSETGGQYNEQFF.

This sequence joins TRBV4-2 and TRBJ2-5; D is ambiguous. Matching the DNA end better, TRBJ2-7 makes the J call doubtful. Looked up from germline, CDR1 is LGHNA and CDR2 is YNFKEQ. This CDR3 is 14 amino acids long. CDR3 DNA: TGTGCCAGCAGCCTGAGATACATGTTCCACGAGCAGTACTTC. It encodes CASSLRYMFHEQYF.

The V call is TRBV7-9, the J call TRBJ1-2; D is unresolved. The V end lost 2 bases, the J end lost 3 bases, and 10 bases lay between the germline ends. Germline V lookup: CDR1 SEHNR, CDR2 FQNEAQ (reference sequence). The CDR3 length is 14 residues. The CDR3 loop is CASSLNLDYYGYTF. CDR3 DNA sequence: TGTGCCAGCAGCTTAAACTTGGACTACTATGGCTACACCTTC.

This clonotype was picked up a small number of times. The rearrangement links TRBV29-1 to TRBJ2-1, with a possible D match to TRBD2 (6 bases). V dropped 3 bases and J dropped 8 bases, with 26 bases sitting between them. The CDR3 covers 17 residues. Germline CDR1 reads SQVTM; CDR2 reads ANQGSEA. The CDR3 sequence: CSVDLSPGLYGRDEQFF. In DNA, the CDR3 is TGCAGCGTTGATTTATCTCCGGGACTTTACGGAAGGGATGAGCAGTTCTTC.

The chain is built from TRBV29-1 and TRBJ1-2; D call uncertain. V lost 5 bases to trimming and J lost 6 bases, with 19 bases between them. CDR1 and CDR2 from the germline V gene are SQVTM and ANQGSEA. The CDR3 covers 14 residues. The CDR3 reads CSVPPRAVRDGYTF. CDR3 nucleotides: TGCAGCGTTCCCCCCCGGGCAGTTCGGGATGGCTACACCTTC.

The table lists this clonotype with a few counts. V gene TRBV29-1 combines with J gene TRBJ2-5; 13 nucleotides agree with TRBD2. Per the germline V gene, CDR1 is SQVTM and CDR2 is ANQGSEA. Losses at the gene ends were 6 bases for V and 2 bases for J; bases not matched to a gene: 6. CDR3 size: 15 residues. The CDR3 region has the DNA TGCAGCGTAGAACTAGCGGGGGGGCGACAAGAGACCCAGTACTTC. Translation: CSVELAGGRQETQYF. The whole variable domain, filled in from reference TRBV29-1 and TRBJ2-5, reads SAVISQKPSRDICQRGTSLTIQCQVDSQVTMMFWYRQQPGQSLTLIATANQGSEATYESGFVIDKFPISRPNLTFSTLTVSNMSPEDSSIYLCSVELAGGRQETQYFGPGTRLLVL.

The chain couples TRBV20-1 to TRBJ2-6, with no clear D. In germline, CDR1 is DFQATT, CDR2 SNEGSKA (reference sequence). Trimming shortened V by 3 bases and J by 3 bases, and 12 bases separated the two germline ends. There are 15 residues in the CDR3. CDR3: CSARLDGVGANVLTF. The CDR3 coding sequence is TGCAGTGCTAGGCTGGATGGGGTTGGGGCCAACGTCCTGACTTTC.

This clonotype was picked up a small number of times. The chain links TRBV12-3 or TRBV12-4 to TRBJ2-2; 8 bases match TRBD2. Trimming cost V 10 bases and J 0 bases; bases outside gene matches: 4. The CDR3 runs 14 residues. The CDR3: CATSGGPNTGELFF. DNA of the CDR3: TGTGCCACTTCGGGGGGGCCGAACACCGGGGAGCTGTTTTTT.

This clonotype has a handful of counts. This chain uses TRBV7-9 with TRBJ1-1; D might be TRBD1 (6 bases). V lost 2 bases to trimming and J lost 2 bases, with 18 bases between them. The V gene's germline CDR1 is SEHNR and CDR2 FQNEAQ (reference sequence). CDR3 length equals 17 residues. The CDR3 here is CASSLSGLRGSNTEAFF. The CDR3 bases are TGTGCCAGCAGCTTATCGGGATTGAGGGGGAGCAACACTGAAGCTTTCTTT. Full variable domain (outside the CDR3, taken from reference TRBV7-9 and TRBJ1-1): DTGVSQNPRHKITKRGQNVTFRCDPISEHNRLYWYRQTLGQGPEFLTYFQNEAQLEKSRLLSDRFSAERPKGSFSTLEIQRTEQGDSAMYLCASSLSGLRGSNTEAFFGQGTRLTVV.

The gene calls are TRBV24-1 and TRBJ2-2; TRBD1 matches at 7 bases. The V gene's germline CDR1 is KGHDR and CDR2 SFDVKD. V was clipped by 3 bases and J by 5 bases; unmatched bases: 8. CDR3 length: 16 residues. The CDR3 is CATSDHRGDWTGELFF. The CDR3 DNA is TGTGCCACCAGTGATCACAGGGGTGATTGGACCGGGGAGCTGTTTTTT.

In this sample, this clonotype turned up once. The chain joins TRBV5-5 to TRBJ1-2; D is ambiguous. V was trimmed by 0 bases and J by 5 bases, leaving 14 bases between them. The CDR3 is 15 residues long. Germline V gives CDR1 SGHKS, CDR2 YYEKEE (reference sequence). The CDR3 sequence is CASSLVPRTPYGYTF. In DNA, the CDR3 is TGTGCCAGCAGCTTGGTTCCCAGGACCCCTTATGGCTACACCTTC.

V gene TRBV19 combines with J gene TRBJ1-2; D remains unclear. The germline V gene has CDR1 LNHDA and CDR2 SQIVND (reference sequence). Trimming removed 4 bases at V and 1 base at J, with 7 bases between. This CDR3 has 13 amino acids. The CDR3 sequence: CASSKGFNYGYTF. Written as DNA, the CDR3 is TGTGCCAGTAGTAAAGGGTTTAACTATGGCTACACCTTC.

V and J are TRBV29-1 and TRBJ1-4, with 9 bases that match TRBD1. Germline loops: CDR1 SQVTM, CDR2 ANQGSEA. There are 13 residues in the CDR3. Trimming at V came to 6 bases and at J to 7 bases, leaving 6 bases not matched to a gene. CDR3 in amino acids: CSVAGQGSEKLFF. The CDR3 DNA sequence: TGCAGCGTCGCGGGACAGGGCAGTGAAAAACTGTTTTTT. Using reference TRBV29-1 and TRBJ1-4 for the parts outside the CDR3, the full variable domain is SAVISQKPSRDICQRGTSLTIQCQVDSQVTMMFWYRQQPGQSLTLIATANQGSEATYESGFVIDKFPISRPNLTFSTLTVSNMSPEDSSIYLCSVAGQGSEKLFFGSGTQLSVL.

CDR3 region: CASRTVASSYNEQFF. In DNA form, the CDR3 reads TGCGCCAGCAGGACGGTGGCCAGCTCCTACAATGAGCAGTTCTTC. This rearrangement joins TRBV5-1 to TRBJ2-1, with D hard to call. With 5 bases removed from V and 0 bases from J, the gap between germline ends came to 12 bases. In germline, CDR1 is SGHRS, CDR2 YFSETQ. The CDR3 loop spans 15 amino acids.

This sequence joins TRBV18 and TRBJ1-2; 7 bases are a match to TRBD1. This CDR3 spans 15 amino acids. V was clipped by 4 bases and J by 1 base; unmatched bases: 6. Germline V CDR1 and CDR2: KGHSH, LQKENI. In DNA form, the CDR3 reads TGTGCCAGCTCACGACAGGACAGGAGTAACTATGGCTACACCTTC. Translation gives CASSRQDRSNYGYTF.

The V gene is TRBV29-1, the J gene TRBJ2-1; the D is unclear. The CDR3 runs 13 residues. The germline gives CDR1 SQVTM, CDR2 ANQGSEA. V was trimmed by 5 bases and J by 0 bases, leaving 8 bases between them. CDR3 sequence reads: CSVPTTSYNEQFF. CDR3 nucleotide sequence: TGCAGCGTTCCGACGACCTCCTACAATGAGCAGTTCTTC.

This clonotype has just a few counts. The chain recombines TRBV4-3 with TRBJ2-6; no clear D gene. V lost 2 bases and J 0 bases, leaving 8 bases between the germline ends. Germline CDR1 is LGHNA and CDR2 is YSLEER. This CDR3 has 16 residues. CDR3 DNA sequence: TGCGCCAGCAGCCAATATTTCCCCTCTGGGGCCAACGTCCTGACTTTC. Translated: CASSQYFPSGANVLTF.

This clonotype was counted between two and nine times. This CDR3 reads CASGRLAGEETQYF. CDR3 in DNA: TGTGCCAGCGGACGGCTAGCGGGAGAAGAGACCCAGTACTTC. This chain uses TRBV27 with TRBJ2-5, with 10 bases fitting TRBD2. Germline values: CDR1 MNHEY, CDR2 SMNVEV (reference sequence). After removal of 8 bases from V and 3 bases from J, the junction contained 6 bases not matched to a gene. The CDR3 has 14 residues.

J is TRBJ2-4 and V is TRBV30; D not certain. The ends were cut back, 0 bases at V and 4 bases at J, with 7 bases in the middle. Germline V CDR1 and CDR2: GTSNPN, SVGIG (reference sequence). This CDR3 spans 13 amino acids. The CDR3 reads CAWSVNLKNIQYF. CDR3 in DNA: TGTGCCTGGAGTGTAAACTTAAAAAACATTCAGTACTTC.